The 18 T cell receptor beta chains presented below share a single source sample, sequenced in a study of OX40 agonist ivuxolimab in advanced cancers. The table came from immunoSEQ multiplex PCR; TCRdb's copy has only in-frame clones and leaves some out. The data hold about 16,000 clones, with about 91% observed a single time. The source was CD4+ or CD8+ T cells sorted from blood, collected in a trial of the OX40 agonist ivuxolimab. These TCRs come from an adult with an advanced solid tumor such as melanoma, head and neck, liver or kidney cancer.

The gene calls are TRBV27 and TRBJ2-2; perhaps TRBD2 as D (6 bases). V was pared by 5 bases and J by 6 bases, with 19 bases between. The CDR3 is made up of 16 amino acids. Germline lookup yields CDR1 MNHEY and CDR2 SMNVEV (reference sequence). CDR3 sequence: CASSLSPGTGAGELFF. The CDR3 nucleotides are TGTGCCAGCAGTCTTTCCCCCGGAACGGGAGCCGGGGAGCTGTTTTTT.

This sequence joins TRBV6-1 and TRBJ2-2, with D possibly matching TRBD2 (6 bases). Trimming cost V 5 bases and J 6 bases, with 16 bases left between them. Per the germline V gene, CDR1 is MNHNS and CDR2 is SASEGT. The CDR3 is made up of 15 amino acids. The CDR3 region has the DNA TGTGCCAGCAGTTCGGGGGAAGTGGGGGCCGGGGAGCTGTTTTTT. It translates to CASSSGEVGAGELFF.

This clone showed up just once. The chain has TRBV10-3 and TRBJ1-3; 7 bases match TRBD1. The V gene end was trimmed by 8 bases and the J gene end by 0 bases; junction bases not matched to a gene: 10. Germline CDR1 is ENHRY and CDR2 is SYGVKD. This CDR3 is 16 amino acids long. This CDR3 reads CAIGRDSETSGNTIYF. The CDR3 bases are TGTGCCATCGGACGGGACAGCGAAACCTCTGGAAACACCATATATTTT.

This sequence joins TRBV10-3 and TRBJ1-4; the match to TRBD1 covers 7 bases. This CDR3 is built from 20 residues. V lost 0 bases, J lost 0 bases, and 13 bases stayed unmatched. Germline values: CDR1 ENHRY, CDR2 SYGVKD. The CDR3 reads CAISESWDSERGATNEKLFF. The CDR3 bases are TGTGCCATCAGTGAGTCGTGGGACAGCGAACGGGGGGCAACTAATGAAAAACTGTTTTTT.

The V and J genes are TRBV6-1 and TRBJ1-1; the D gene is possibly TRBD1 (5 bases). The CDR3 consists of 14 residues. CDR1 and CDR2 (germline): MNHNS, SASEGT. Trimming pared 4 bases from V and 5 bases from J, leaving 14 bases between. CDR3 nucleotide sequence: TGTGCCAGCAGTGTGAGGGGAATTGAGACTGAAGCTTTCTTT. Its protein is CASSVRGIETEAFF.

The genes are TRBV4-1 and TRBJ1-1; TRBD1 is a possible D gene (5 bases). Trimming removed 1 base at V and 0 bases at J, with 9 bases between. Looked up from germline, CDR1 is MGHRA and CDR2 is YSYEKL. The CDR3 extends over 15 amino acids. CDR3 residues: CASSQAGLMNTEAFF. In DNA form, the CDR3 reads TGCGCCAGCAGCCAAGCAGGGCTCATGAACACTGAAGCTTTCTTT.

The chain has TRBV19 and TRBJ2-7; possible D gene TRBD1, 5 bases. The CDR3 runs 17 residues. Trimming took off 9 bases at V and 2 bases at J, with 26 bases between the two ends. Germline assignment: CDR1 LNHDA and CDR2 SQIVND (reference sequence). The CDR3 nucleotides read TGTGCCAGCGACGTGCCTTTCACAGGAGAGGACCCCTACGAGCAGTACTTC. It codes for CASDVPFTGEDPYEQYF.

The V and J genes are TRBV6-5 and TRBJ2-7; a possible D gene is TRBD2 (6 bases). Per the germline V gene, CDR1 is MNHEY and CDR2 is SVGAGI. This CDR3 spans 13 amino acids. Trimming took 6 bases from V and 6 from J, leaving 15 bases between them. The CDR3 DNA reads TGTGCCAGCAGCCCAGGACTGGGACTCGAGCAGTACTTC. Translated, it gives CASSPGLGLEQYF.

V usage is TRBV6-6 and J usage is TRBJ2-1; 9 positions match TRBD2. Germline V gene lookup returns CDR1 MNHNY and CDR2 SVGAGI (reference sequence). CDR3 length: 15 residues. Trimming removed 6 bases from V and 15 bases from J; junction bases left unmatched: 18. This CDR3 reads CASSYLGTSPGLGFF. CDR3 DNA sequence: TGTGCCAGCAGCTATCTAGGGACTAGCCCTGGTTTGGGGTTCTTC.

The chain is built from TRBV28 and TRBJ1-1, with 7 bases that match TRBD1. The CDR3 consists of 15 residues. V was clipped by 1 base and J by 2 bases; unmatched bases: 4. Germline lookup yields CDR1 MDHEN and CDR2 SYDVKM. For the CDR3, the DNA is TGTGCCAGCAGTTTATCCACAGGGGTCAACACTGAAGCTTTCTTT. Amino acids: CASSLSTGVNTEAFF.

J is TRBJ1-1 and V is TRBV5-4; D remains ambiguous. V was shortened by 4 bases and J by 0 bases, with 10 bases between the two germline ends. Looked up from germline, CDR1 is SGHNT and CDR2 is YYREEE (reference sequence). The CDR3 length is 14 residues. CDR3 loop: CASSPDLLNTEAFF. CDR3 coding DNA: TGTGCCAGCAGCCCTGACCTTCTGAACACTGAAGCTTTCTTT.

This clone has only a few counts. The chain recombines TRBV6-5 with TRBJ1-2; 8 bases fit TRBD1. The CDR3 has 15 amino acids. The V and J ends lost 5 bases and 4 bases, in that order; junction bases with no gene match: 9. Germline V gene lookup returns CDR1 MNHEY and CDR2 SVGAGI. The CDR3 loop is CASSPSTGASYGYTF. CDR3 nucleotides: TGTGCCAGCAGTCCATCGACAGGGGCGAGCTATGGCTACACCTTC.

The rearrangement links TRBV11-2 to TRBJ2-7; a possible D gene is TRBD1 (5 bases). The germline V gene has CDR1 SGHAT and CDR2 FQNNGV. The ends were cut back, 1 base at V and 6 bases at J, with 16 bases in the middle. The CDR3 is 15 amino acids. The CDR3 DNA is TGTGCCAGCAGCTTAGGACAGAGTCCTTTTAGCGAGCAGTACTTC. It translates to CASSLGQSPFSEQYF.

This clone appeared once. One end of the junction fails to match germline, which may point to a read error. This rearrangement joins TRBV7-7 to TRBJ2-7; D is possibly TRBD1 (5 bases). This CDR3 is 15 amino acids long. Germline loops: CDR1 SSHAT, CDR2 FNYEAQ (reference sequence). The DNA of the CDR3 is TGTGCTAGCAGCCCTCGTCCGGACACCTCCTACGAGCAGTACTTC. This sequence encodes CASSPRPDTSYEQYF.

In nucleotides, the CDR3 is TGTGCCAGCAGTGAAGGGTCCGGGCTAGCGGGAGGCACGCAGTATTTT. Protein sequence: CASSEGSGLAGGTQYF. This sequence joins TRBV6-1 and TRBJ2-3; 11 bases match TRBD2. The CDR3 loop spans 16 amino acids. The germline V gene has CDR1 MNHNS and CDR2 SASEGT. Trimming removed 1 base from V and 9 bases from J; junction bases left unmatched: 9.

The chain recombines TRBV13 with TRBJ2-7; 7 nucleotides align to TRBD2. Germline V gene lookup returns CDR1 PRHDT and CDR2 FYEKMQ (reference sequence). Trimming removed 4 bases from V and 6 bases from J; junction bases left unmatched: 12. The CDR3 is made up of 15 amino acids. The CDR3 here is CASSSRTRNPAEQYF. The CDR3 bases are TGTGCCAGCAGCTCCCGGACTAGAAATCCCGCCGAGCAGTACTTC.

The genes are TRBV5-6 and TRBJ1-1, with D unresolved. V was clipped by 3 bases and J by 0 bases, with 12 bases between them. From germline, CDR1 is SGHDT and CDR2 YYEEEE. This CDR3 has 15 residues. CDR3 loop: CASSYMGSMNTEAFF. The CDR3 nucleotides read TGTGCCAGCAGCTATATGGGCAGCATGAACACTGAAGCTTTCTTT. Full variable domain (rest looked up from reference TRBV5-6 and TRBJ1-1): DAGVTQSPTHLIKTRGQQVTLRCSPKSGHDTVSWYQQALGQGPQFIFQYYEEEERQRGNFPDRFSGHQFPNYSSELNVNALLLGDSALYLCASSYMGSMNTEAFFGQGTRLTVV.

This clone was found once. The chain employs TRBV27 and TRBJ1-5; 10 positions agree with TRBD1. CDR3 length: 15 residues. V lost 2 bases, J lost 2 bases, and 0 bases stayed unmatched. Germline CDR1 reads MNHEY; CDR2 reads SMNVEV (reference sequence). CDR3 amino acids: CASSLGTGGNQPQHF. In DNA form, the CDR3 reads TGTGCCAGCAGTTTAGGGACAGGGGGCAATCAGCCCCAGCATTTT.